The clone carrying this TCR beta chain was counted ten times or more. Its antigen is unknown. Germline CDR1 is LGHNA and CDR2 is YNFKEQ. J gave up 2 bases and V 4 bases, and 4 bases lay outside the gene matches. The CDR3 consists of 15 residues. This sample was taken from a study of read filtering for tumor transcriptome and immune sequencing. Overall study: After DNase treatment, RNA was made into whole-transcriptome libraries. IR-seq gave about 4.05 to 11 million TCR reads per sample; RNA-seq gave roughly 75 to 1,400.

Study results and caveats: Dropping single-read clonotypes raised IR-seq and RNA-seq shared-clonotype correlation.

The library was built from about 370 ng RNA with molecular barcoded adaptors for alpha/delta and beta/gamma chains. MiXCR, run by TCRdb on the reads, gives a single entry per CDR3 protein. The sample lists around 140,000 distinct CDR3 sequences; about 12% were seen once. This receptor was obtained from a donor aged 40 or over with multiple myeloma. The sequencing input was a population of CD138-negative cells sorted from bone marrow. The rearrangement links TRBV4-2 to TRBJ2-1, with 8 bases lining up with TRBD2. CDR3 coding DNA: TGTGCCAGCAGCCCCCAGCGGGAGCCCTACAATGAGCAGTTCTTC. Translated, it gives CASSPQREPYNEQFF.